This record looks at one T cell receptor beta chain sequence and its context. The antigen is undetermined. The PCR ran on 60 Vbeta and 13 Jbeta primers. Libraries were prepared by immunoSEQ multiplex PCR; TCRdb keeps only in-frame clonotypes and omits some of them. The repertoire holds about 97,000 clones, with around 80% as singletons. This sample was included in a study of cytomegalovirus exposure and HLA in healthy donors. In the study overall: As released early, the data held about 85 million unique TCRs from HLA-typed donors.

CDR1 is SGHNT and CDR2 is YYREEE in the germline V gene (reference sequence). The CDR3 runs 13 residues. V shed 8 bases and J 5 bases; nucleotides not matched to a gene: 9. Findings and limits, study-wide: Cytomegalovirus-associated status was assigned to 164 TCR beta chains. Analysis performed later showed TCR beta chains linked to HLA being more clonally expanded than equally common others.

The V and J genes are TRBV5-4 and TRBJ2-7, with 8 bases aligning to TRBD1. The clonotype comes from a man aged 40-49 years in good health and CMV-seropositive. The sample taken for sequencing was PBMCs. CDR3 in DNA: TGTGCCAGTACCCCGACAGGGGTCAACGAGCAGTACTTC. Translation: CASTPTGVNEQYF.